This is a list of T cell receptor beta chains from one sample in a study of PD-1 blockade in classical Hodgkin lymphoma. Here immunoSEQ multiplex PCR was the method, and the copy in TCRdb shows in-frame clones only, minus some. The table includes approximately 99,000 clones, more than 80% detected once. Sequenced here: peripheral blood mononuclear cells (PBMCs), sampled before the second cycle of nivolumab. The receptors shown here come from a human donor with classical Hodgkin lymphoma. Both conserved end residues are part of each CDR3. D genes are given only for firm matches. For some rows the clone size is stated as once, few or many, or as a class when expanded; others skip it.

CDR3 protein: CASSVGRNTGELFF
CDR3 DNA: TGTGCCAGCAGTGTGGGGCGGAACACCGGGGAGCTGTTTTTT
D gene: -
clone size: -
V gene: TRBV6-1
J gene: TRBJ2-2
CDR3 length: 14

CDR3 protein: CASSILRQSNYGYTF
CDR3 DNA: TGTGCCAGTAGTATTTTAAGGCAGAGTAACTATGGCTACACCTTC
D gene: -
clone size: -
V gene: TRBV19
J gene: TRBJ1-2
CDR3 length: 15

CDR3 protein: CAISESGLAGPYNEQFF
CDR3 DNA: TGTGCCATCAGTGAGTCCGGACTAGCGGGCCCCTACAATGAGCAGTTCTTC
D gene: TRBD2
clone size: -
V gene: TRBV10-3
J gene: TRBJ2-1
CDR3 length: 17

CDR3 protein: CAWRPSGGIKEKLFF
CDR3 DNA: TGTGCCTGGAGACCGTCGGGGGGCATTAAAGAAAAACTGTTTTTT
D gene: -
clone size: once
V gene: TRBV30
J gene: TRBJ1-4
CDR3 length: 15

CDR3 protein: CASSSLGATNEKLFF
CDR3 DNA: TGTGCCAGCAGTTCACTGGGCGCAACTAATGAAAAACTGTTTTTT
D gene: -
clone size: -
V gene: TRBV6-5
J gene: TRBJ1-4
CDR3 length: 15

CDR3 protein: CASRGRQSNTGELFF
CDR3 DNA: TGTGCCAGCAGGGGTAGACAGAGTAACACCGGGGAGCTGTTTTTT
D gene: -
clone size: -
V gene: TRBV7-8
J gene: TRBJ2-2
CDR3 length: 15

CDR3 protein: CASSRGRDYEQYF
CDR3 DNA: TGTGCCAGCTCCAGGGGCAGGGACTACGAGCAGTACTTC
D gene: -
clone size: -
V gene: TRBV7-6
J gene: TRBJ2-7
CDR3 length: 13

CDR3 protein: CAISESTGVGTEAFF
CDR3 DNA: TGTGCCATCAGTGAGTCAACAGGGGTTGGCACTGAAGCTTTCTTT
D gene: TRBD1
clone size: -
V gene: TRBV10-3
J gene: TRBJ1-1
CDR3 length: 15

CDR3 protein: CASSELGRGYEQYF
CDR3 DNA: TGTGCCAGCAGTGAACTCGGCAGGGGCTACGAGCAGTACTTC
D gene: -
clone size: many
V gene: TRBV2
J gene: TRBJ2-7
CDR3 length: 14

CDR3 protein: CASSLAVGVGTDTQYF
CDR3 DNA: TGTGCCAGCAGTTTAGCAGTGGGAGTCGGCACAGATACGCAGTATTTT
D gene: -
clone size: few
V gene: TRBV27
J gene: TRBJ2-3
CDR3 length: 16

CDR3 protein: CASSWTSYTSYEQYF
CDR3 DNA: TGCGCCAGCAGCTGGACTAGCTACACCTCCTACGAGCAGTACTTC
D gene: TRBD2
clone size: -
V gene: TRBV5-1
J gene: TRBJ2-7
CDR3 length: 15

CDR3 protein: CASSDRGRQETQYF
CDR3 DNA: TGTGCCAGTAGTGACAGGGGTAGACAAGAGACCCAGTACTTC
D gene: TRBD1
clone size: -
V gene: TRBV19
J gene: TRBJ2-5
CDR3 length: 14

CDR3 protein: CASSLTQGNTEAFF
CDR3 DNA: TGTGCCAGCAGCTTAACACAGGGAAACACTGAAGCTTTCTTT
D gene: -
clone size: -
V gene: TRBV9
J gene: TRBJ1-1
CDR3 length: 14

CDR3 protein: CAQHRDRVPSGANVLTF
CDR3 DNA: TGTGCCCAGCACCGGGACAGGGTTCCCTCTGGGGCCAACGTCCTGACTTTC
D gene: TRBD1
clone size: -
V gene: TRBV30
J gene: TRBJ2-6
CDR3 length: 17

CDR3 protein: CAISDAGGATGNTIYF
CDR3 DNA: TGTGCCATCAGTGACGCAGGGGGCGCGACTGGAAACACCATATATTTT
D gene: TRBD1
clone size: -
V gene: TRBV10-3
J gene: TRBJ1-3
CDR3 length: 16

CDR3 protein: CASSLQAGSNQPQHF
CDR3 DNA: TGTGCCAGTAGTTTACAGGCCGGTTCAAATCAGCCCCAGCATTTT
D gene: -
clone size: once
V gene: TRBV19
J gene: TRBJ1-5
CDR3 length: 15

CDR3 protein: CASSPQTSGSLRRYF
CDR3 DNA: TGTGCCAGCAGCCCCCAGACTAGCGGGTCCCTTCGGCGGTACTTC
D gene: TRBD2
clone size: -
V gene: TRBV11-2
J gene: TRBJ2-7
CDR3 length: 15

CDR3 protein: CASSHTRQGSAMNTEAFF
CDR3 DNA: TGCGCCAGCAGCCACACCAGACAGGGGAGTGCCATGAACACTGAAGCTTTCTTT
D gene: TRBD1
clone size: -
V gene: TRBV5-1
J gene: TRBJ1-1
CDR3 length: 18

CDR3 protein: CASSGGGLSSYEQYF
CDR3 DNA: TGTGCCAGCAGCGGAGGGGGGCTATCTTCCTACGAGCAGTACTTC
D gene: -
clone size: -
V gene: TRBV2
J gene: TRBJ2-7
CDR3 length: 15

CDR3 protein: CASTTTGATDTQYF
CDR3 DNA: TGTGCCAGTACCACCACCGGGGCAACAGATACGCAGTATTTT
D gene: -
clone size: -
V gene: TRBV19
J gene: TRBJ2-3
CDR3 length: 14

CDR3 protein: CASSPTGTSNYNEQFF
CDR3 DNA: TGTGCCAGCAGCCCTACCGGGACCTCCAATTACAATGAGCAGTTCTTC
D gene: -
clone size: -
V gene: TRBV5-4
J gene: TRBJ2-1
CDR3 length: 16

CDR3 protein: CASSPEGAGDADTQYF
CDR3 DNA: TGCGCCAGCAGCCCCGAAGGGGCGGGAGACGCAGATACGCAGTATTTT
D gene: TRBD2
clone size: -
V gene: TRBV10-1
J gene: TRBJ2-3
CDR3 length: 16

CDR3 protein: CASTLLGTGELFF
CDR3 DNA: TGTGCCAGTACGCTACTGGGTACCGGGGAGCTGTTTTTT
D gene: -
clone size: few
V gene: TRBV19
J gene: TRBJ2-2
CDR3 length: 13

CDR3 protein: CAWSVGGNEQYF
CDR3 DNA: TGTGCCTGGAGTGTAGGGGGAAACGAGCAGTACTTC
D gene: -
clone size: -
V gene: TRBV30
J gene: TRBJ2-7
CDR3 length: 12

CDR3 protein: CASSPGVVLAKNIQYF
CDR3 DNA: TGTGCCAGCTCACCAGGTGTAGTTCTAGCCAAAAACATTCAGTACTTC
D gene: -
clone size: -
V gene: TRBV18
J gene: TRBJ2-4
CDR3 length: 16

CDR3 protein: CASSQPGREQYF
CDR3 DNA: TGTGCCAGCAGCCAGCCCGGGCGCGAGCAGTACTTC
D gene: -
clone size: few
V gene: TRBV7-9
J gene: TRBJ2-7
CDR3 length: 12

CDR3 protein: CAWTTSGANVLTF
CDR3 DNA: TGTGCCTGGACGACCTCTGGGGCCAACGTCCTGACTTTC
D gene: -
clone size: few
V gene: TRBV30
J gene: TRBJ2-6
CDR3 length: 13

CDR3 protein: CAIKPELNTEAFF
CDR3 DNA: TGTGCCATCAAGCCGGAGTTGAACACTGAAGCTTTCTTT
D gene: -
clone size: few
V gene: TRBV10-3
J gene: TRBJ1-1
CDR3 length: 13

CDR3 protein: CASAPLTGGVSNQPQHF
CDR3 DNA: TGTGCCAGCGCCCCTCTTACAGGGGGTGTTAGCAATCAGCCCCAGCATTTT
D gene: TRBD1
clone size: -
V gene: TRBV2
J gene: TRBJ1-5
CDR3 length: 17

CDR3 protein: CASSIERPGGNRYEQYF
CDR3 DNA: TGTGCCAGTAGTATAGAAAGACCGGGAGGGAACCGCTACGAGCAGTACTTC
D gene: TRBD2
clone size: few
V gene: TRBV19
J gene: TRBJ2-7
CDR3 length: 17

CDR3 protein: CASSRTTGLAHNEQFF
CDR3 DNA: TGTGCCAGCAGCCGGACTACGGGACTAGCGCACAATGAGCAGTTCTTC
D gene: TRBD2
clone size: -
V gene: TRBV7-9
J gene: TRBJ2-1
CDR3 length: 16

CDR3 protein: CATSRAGDSYNEQFF
CDR3 DNA: TGCGCCACCAGCAGGGCCGGAGACTCCTACAATGAGCAGTTCTTC
D gene: -
clone size: -
V gene: TRBV10-2
J gene: TRBJ2-1
CDR3 length: 15

CDR3 protein: CASKAPGYPNQPQHF
CDR3 DNA: TGTGCCAGCAAGGCCCCGGGTTATCCGAATCAGCCCCAGCATTTT
D gene: -
clone size: once
V gene: TRBV27
J gene: TRBJ1-5
CDR3 length: 15

CDR3 protein: CASSWAGTGLQETQYF
CDR3 DNA: TGCGCCAGCAGCTGGGCCGGGACAGGCCTCCAAGAGACCCAGTACTTC
D gene: TRBD1
clone size: -
V gene: TRBV5-1
J gene: TRBJ2-5
CDR3 length: 16

CDR3 protein: CAIKGGSSSYNEQFF
CDR3 DNA: TGTGCCATCAAAGGCGGCTCGAGCTCCTACAATGAGCAGTTCTTC
D gene: -
clone size: -
V gene: TRBV10-3
J gene: TRBJ2-1
CDR3 length: 15

CDR3 protein: CASSPQGGSYEQYF
CDR3 DNA: TGTGCCAGCAGTCCACAGGGGGGCTCCTACGAGCAGTACTTC
D gene: TRBD1
clone size: -
V gene: TRBV18
J gene: TRBJ2-7
CDR3 length: 14

CDR3 protein: CASARDGGILYNEQFF
CDR3 DNA: TGTGCCAGTGCTCGGGATGGCGGGATCCTCTACAATGAGCAGTTCTTC
D gene: -
clone size: -
V gene: TRBV2
J gene: TRBJ2-1
CDR3 length: 16

CDR3 protein: CASSLSGQTEQYF
CDR3 DNA: TGTGCCAGCAGCTTATCGGGACAGACTGAGCAGTACTTC
D gene: TRBD1
clone size: few
V gene: TRBV11-3
J gene: TRBJ2-7
CDR3 length: 13

CDR3 protein: CASRSSSYGYTF
CDR3 DNA: TGTGCCAGCAGGTCCTCTAGTTATGGCTACACCTTC
D gene: -
clone size: few
V gene: TRBV6-5
J gene: TRBJ1-2
CDR3 length: 12

CDR3 protein: CASRGGAVAEAFF
CDR3 DNA: TGTGCCAGCCGGGGGGGGGCCGTCGCTGAAGCTTTCTTT
D gene: -
clone size: once
V gene: TRBV6-5
J gene: TRBJ1-1
CDR3 length: 13